This TCR beta chain was captured by sequencing in a study of blood T cell repertoires in COVID-19. Study-level information: The samples span acute and convalescent COVID-19 from the United States, Italy and Spain.

In the authors' workflow: Estimation of nucleated cell counts relied on the amplification of reference gene primers. Here immunoSEQ multiplex PCR was the method, and the copy in TCRdb shows in-frame clones only, minus some. That table furnishes V, J and clone size, whereas the DNA furnished D and trimming. The table has about 360,000 clones, approximately 85% seen once; the top ten hold over 2%. CDR1 SGHAT and CDR2 FQNNGV come from the germline V gene. The CDR3 loop spans 14 amino acids. V lost 5 bases to trimming and J lost 3 bases, with 14 bases between them. Participants came from around 25 US areas, aged roughly 18 to 89 years.

What was sequenced was PBMCs or T cells enriched from blood (not recorded which). The TCR sequence derives from a woman between 40 and 50 years old with acute COVID-19. The genes are TRBV11-2 and TRBJ2-7; possibly TRBD1 for D (6 bases). This CDR3 reads CASSPQGHFYEQYF. CDR3 bases: TGTGCCAGCAGCCCCCAGGGACACTTCTACGAGCAGTACTTC.